This T cell receptor beta chain came from a study of identical twins. Findings of the study overall: Twin sharing of out-of-frame TCR alpha was underestimated by models in monozygotic pairs. The authors drew conclusions from cross-sectional statistical analysis rather than following the same donors.

This CDR3 region has 14 residues. Trimming left V 3 bases short and J 2 bases short, with 10 bases between. Germline CDR1 is SGHNT and CDR2 is YYREEE (reference sequence). Each cDNA held unique molecular identifiers, and template switching gave it a universal primer site. A single record per CDR3 protein comes from TCRdb applying MiXCR to the 5' RACE reads. Seen here are about 290,000 distinct CDR3 sequences, 8.5% to 9.5% observed once, and the top ten hold about 7.1%. Of note for this clonotype: Its specificity is unknown.

These data were also filed under a second study, of yellow fever vaccine responses in identical twins.

The clonotype comes from a woman aged 18-29 years in good health. V usage is TRBV5-4 and J usage is TRBJ2-3; D is tentatively TRBD1 or TRBD2 (5 bases each). Sequencing was done on a sample of CD8+ T cells sorted from blood. CDR3 coding DNA: TGTGCCAGCAGCTCCAGGGAGTACACAGATACGCAGTATTTT. This codes for CASSSREYTDTQYF.